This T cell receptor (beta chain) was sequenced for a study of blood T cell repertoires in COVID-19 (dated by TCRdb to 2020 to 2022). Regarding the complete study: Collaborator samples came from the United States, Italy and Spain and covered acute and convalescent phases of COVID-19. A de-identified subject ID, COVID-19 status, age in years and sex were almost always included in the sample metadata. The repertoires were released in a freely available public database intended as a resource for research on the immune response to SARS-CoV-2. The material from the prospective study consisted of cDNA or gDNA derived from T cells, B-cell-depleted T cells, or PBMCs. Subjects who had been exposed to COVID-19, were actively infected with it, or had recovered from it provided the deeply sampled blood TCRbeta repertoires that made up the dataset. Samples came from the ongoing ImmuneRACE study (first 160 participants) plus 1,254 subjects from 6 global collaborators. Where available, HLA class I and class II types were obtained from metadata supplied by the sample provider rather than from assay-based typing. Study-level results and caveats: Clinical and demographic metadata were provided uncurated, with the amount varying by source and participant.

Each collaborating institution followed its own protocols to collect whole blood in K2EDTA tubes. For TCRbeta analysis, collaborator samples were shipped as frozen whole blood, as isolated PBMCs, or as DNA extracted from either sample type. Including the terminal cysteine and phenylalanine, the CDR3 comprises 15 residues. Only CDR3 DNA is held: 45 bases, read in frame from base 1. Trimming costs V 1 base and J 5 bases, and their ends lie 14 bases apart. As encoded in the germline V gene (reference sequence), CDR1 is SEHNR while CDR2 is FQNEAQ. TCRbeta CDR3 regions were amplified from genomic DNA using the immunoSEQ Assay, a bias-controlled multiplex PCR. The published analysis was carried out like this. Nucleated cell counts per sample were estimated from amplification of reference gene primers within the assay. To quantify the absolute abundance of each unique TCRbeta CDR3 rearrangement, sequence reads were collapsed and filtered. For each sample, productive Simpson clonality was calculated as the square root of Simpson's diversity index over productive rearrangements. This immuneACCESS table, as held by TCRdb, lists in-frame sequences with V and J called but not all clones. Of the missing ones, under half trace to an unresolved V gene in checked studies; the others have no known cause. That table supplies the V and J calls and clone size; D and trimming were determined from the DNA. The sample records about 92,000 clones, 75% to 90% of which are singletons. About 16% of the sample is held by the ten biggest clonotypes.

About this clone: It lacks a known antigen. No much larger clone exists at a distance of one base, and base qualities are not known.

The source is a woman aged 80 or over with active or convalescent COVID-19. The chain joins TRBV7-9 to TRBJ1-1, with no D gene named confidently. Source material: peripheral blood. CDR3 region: CASSLGAIEDTEAFF. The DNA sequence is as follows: TGTGCCAGCAGCTTAGGTGCGATCGAGGATACTGAAGCTTTCTTT.